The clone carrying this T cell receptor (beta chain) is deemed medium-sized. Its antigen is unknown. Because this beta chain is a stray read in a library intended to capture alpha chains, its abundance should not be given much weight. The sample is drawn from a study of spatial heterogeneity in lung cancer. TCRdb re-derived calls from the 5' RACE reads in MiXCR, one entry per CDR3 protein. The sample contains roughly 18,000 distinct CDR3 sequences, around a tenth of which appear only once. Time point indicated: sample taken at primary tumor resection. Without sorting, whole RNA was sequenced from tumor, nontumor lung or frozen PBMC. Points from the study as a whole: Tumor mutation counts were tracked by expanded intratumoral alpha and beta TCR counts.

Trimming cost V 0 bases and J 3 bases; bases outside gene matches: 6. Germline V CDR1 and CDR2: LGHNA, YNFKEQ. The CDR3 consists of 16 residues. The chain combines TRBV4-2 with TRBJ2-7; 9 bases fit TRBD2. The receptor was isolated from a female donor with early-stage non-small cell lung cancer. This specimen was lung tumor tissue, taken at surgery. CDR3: CASSQERGGGDYEQYF. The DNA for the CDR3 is TGTGCCAGCAGCCAAGAGCGCGGCGGGGGGGACTACGAGCAGTACTTC.